Detailed here is one T cell receptor beta chain. Its specificity is not known. TCRdb used MiXCR to reprocess the 5' RACE reads, holding one entry per CDR3 protein. The sample shows a few hundred thousand distinct CDR3 sequences, around 21% of them seen only once. This sample was included in a study of T cells after yellow fever vaccination. Overall study results and limits: Only a small proportion of the clonotypes turned up in both the CD4 and the CD8 compartments, likely arising from convergent recombination.

Sequenced material: PBMCs, taken 15 days after the yellow fever booster vaccination. This sequence originates from a man aged 25-45 years who received the YFV17D yellow fever vaccine.

CDR3: CASNSRGAVTDTQYF. CDR3 DNA sequence: TGTGCCAGCAACTCACGGGGAGCGGTTACAGATACGCAGTATTTT. V gene TRBV7-2 combines with J gene TRBJ2-3; perhaps TRBD2 as D (5 bases). The CDR3 runs 15 residues. CDR1 is SGHTA and CDR2 is FQGNSA in the germline V gene. With 7 bases removed from V and 3 bases from J, the gap between germline ends came to 17 bases.